The rows below give T cell receptor beta chains drawn from one sample of a study of cytomegalovirus exposure and HLA in healthy donors. The method was immunoSEQ multiplex PCR; TCRdb's version includes in-frame clones alone and lacks a portion of them. Of more than 150,000 clones listed, approximately 85% are singletons. The sample was PBMCs. The receptors were sampled from a young woman in good health and CMV-seronegative. Both conserved end residues are part of each CDR3. The D gene is left open where the match is weak. Size tells how often a clone was seen (once, few, many) or the class of an expanded clone, and some rows leave it out.

clone_size	v_call	d_call	j_call	cdr3_nt	cdr3_aa
once	TRBV19	-	TRBJ2-3	TGTGCCAGTAGTTCTTCTATGGGGAGTCGGCCAGATACGCAGTATTTT	CASSSSMGSRPDTQYF
-	TRBV5-1	-	TRBJ2-3	TGCGCCAGCAGCTATAGAGTCGGCCTGCGGACAGATACGCAGTATTTT	CASSYRVGLRTDTQYF
-	TRBV11-2	-	TRBJ2-7	TGTGCCAGCAGCTCCCCCCGGCAGGGCGAGCAGTACTTC	CASSSPRQGEQYF
-	TRBV7-9	-	TRBJ1-4	TGTGCCAGCAGCAGCCCCGGGTATGCAACTAATGAAAAACTGTTTTTT	CASSSPGYATNEKLFF
-	TRBV14	TRBD1	TRBJ2-3	TGTGCCAGCAGCCCCCGACAGGGGGGTACGGTGCAGTATTTT	CASSPRQGGTVQYF
-	TRBV2	TRBD1	TRBJ2-7	TGTGCCAGCAGATCCGGGACAGGGCGCCCCTACGAGCAGTACTTC	CASRSGTGRPYEQYF
-	TRBV7-8	TRBD1	TRBJ2-3	TGTGCCAGCATTCCCCCGGAGGGACAGGGGGGGAATACGCAGTATTTT	CASIPPEGQGGNTQYF
-	TRBV15	-	TRBJ1-2	TGTGCCACCAGCAGAGATCGAACGACTTCCAACTATGGCTACACCTTC	CATSRDRTTSNYGYTF
-	TRBV10-1	-	TRBJ2-2	TGCGCCAGCAATCCGACAGCAGGATATGGGCTGTTTTTT	CASNPTAGYGLFF
-	TRBV28	TRBD2	TRBJ2-3	TGTGCCAGCAGTTCCCCGGGACTAGCGGCCACAGATACGCAGTATTTT	CASSSPGLAATDTQYF
-	TRBV14	-	TRBJ2-5	TGTGCCAGCAGCCCCCTTCCCCCCGAGGAGACCCAGTACTTC	CASSPLPPEETQYF
-	TRBV5-5	-	TRBJ1-6	TGTGCCAGCAGCTTGGAAAGTCAGGGCGGAAGACATTCACCCCTCCACTTT	CASSLESQGGRHSPLHF
few	TRBV28	-	TRBJ2-6	TGTGCCAGCAGTTTCGATGGAACAGCAAGCTCTGGGGCCAACGTCCTGACTTTC	CASSFDGTASSGANVLTF